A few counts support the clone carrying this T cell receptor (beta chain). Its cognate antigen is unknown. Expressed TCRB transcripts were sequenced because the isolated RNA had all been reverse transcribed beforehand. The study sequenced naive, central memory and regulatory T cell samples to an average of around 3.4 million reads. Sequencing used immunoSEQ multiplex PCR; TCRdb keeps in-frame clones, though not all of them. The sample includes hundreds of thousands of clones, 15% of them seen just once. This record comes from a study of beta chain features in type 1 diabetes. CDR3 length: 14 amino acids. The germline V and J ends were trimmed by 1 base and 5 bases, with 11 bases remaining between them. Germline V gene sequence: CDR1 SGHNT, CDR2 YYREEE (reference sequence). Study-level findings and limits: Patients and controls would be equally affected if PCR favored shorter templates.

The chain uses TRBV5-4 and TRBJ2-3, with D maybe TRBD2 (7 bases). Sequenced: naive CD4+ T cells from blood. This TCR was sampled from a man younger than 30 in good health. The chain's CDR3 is CASSLQGREDTQYF. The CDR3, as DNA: TGTGCCAGCAGCTTGCAGGGGAGGGAAGATACGCAGTATTTT.